This paragraph covers one T cell receptor beta chain sequence. Trimming pared 3 bases from V and 0 bases from J, leaving 9 bases between. Germline CDR1 MNHEY, CDR2 SMNVEV (reference sequence). The CDR3 covers 14 residues. Produced via immunoSEQ multiplex PCR; TCRdb's table is partial and in-frame only. In the table there are more than 15,000 clones, around 90% of which are singletons. This sample is part of a study of OX40 agonist ivuxolimab in advanced cancers. Looking at the study overall: The patients received ivuxolimab by intravenous route every 2 weeks at 0.01 to 10 mg/kg. Patients undergoing dose escalation presented with hepatocellular carcinoma, melanoma, renal cell or head and neck cancer.

The sequenced sample was CD4+ or CD8+ T cells sorted from blood, obtained in a trial of the OX40 agonist ivuxolimab. V usage is TRBV27 and J usage is TRBJ2-7; D possibly corresponds to TRBD2 (6 bases). The source of this sequence is an adult with an advanced solid tumor such as melanoma, head and neck, liver or kidney cancer. The CDR3 nucleotides read TGTGCCAGCAGTTTTCGGGGGAGCTCCTACGAGCAGTACTTC. Amino acids: CASSFRGSSYEQYF.